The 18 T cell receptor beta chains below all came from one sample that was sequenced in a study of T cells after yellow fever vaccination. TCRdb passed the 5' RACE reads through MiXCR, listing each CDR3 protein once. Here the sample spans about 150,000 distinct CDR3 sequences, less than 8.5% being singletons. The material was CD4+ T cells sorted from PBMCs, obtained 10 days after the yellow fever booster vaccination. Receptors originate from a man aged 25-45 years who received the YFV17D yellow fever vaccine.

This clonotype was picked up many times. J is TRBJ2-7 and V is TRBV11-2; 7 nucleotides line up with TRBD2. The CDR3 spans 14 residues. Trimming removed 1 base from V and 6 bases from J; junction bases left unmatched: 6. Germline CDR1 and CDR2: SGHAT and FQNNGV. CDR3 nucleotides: TGTGCCAGCAGCTTAGTAAGCGGGATCCGCGAGCAGTACTTC. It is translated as CASSLVSGIREQYF.

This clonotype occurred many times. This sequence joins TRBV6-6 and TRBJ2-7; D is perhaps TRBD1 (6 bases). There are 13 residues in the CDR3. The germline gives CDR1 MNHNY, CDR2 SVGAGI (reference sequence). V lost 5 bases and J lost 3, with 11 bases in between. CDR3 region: CASSLGQVYEQYF. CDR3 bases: TGTGCCAGCAGTCTGGGACAAGTCTACGAGCAGTACTTC.

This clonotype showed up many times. The CDR3: CASSEGHPNTGELFF. The CDR3 region has the DNA TGTGCCAGCAGTGAAGGACACCCGAACACCGGGGAGCTGTTTTTT. This chain joins TRBV2 and TRBJ2-2; unclear D gene. Trimming pared 1 base from V and 0 bases from J, leaving 6 bases between. CDR3 length equals 15 residues. CDR1 and CDR2 from the germline V gene are SNHLY and FYNNEI.

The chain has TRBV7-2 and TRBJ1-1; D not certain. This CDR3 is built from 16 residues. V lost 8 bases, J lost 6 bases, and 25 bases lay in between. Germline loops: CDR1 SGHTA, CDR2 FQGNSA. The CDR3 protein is CASGRRRKGQHAEAFF. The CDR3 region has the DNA TGTGCCAGCGGACGACGACGAAAGGGCCAACACGCTGAAGCTTTCTTT.

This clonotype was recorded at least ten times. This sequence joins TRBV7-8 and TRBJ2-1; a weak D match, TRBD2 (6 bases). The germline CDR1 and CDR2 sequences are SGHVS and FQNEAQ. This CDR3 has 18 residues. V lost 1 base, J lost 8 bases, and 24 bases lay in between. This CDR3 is CASSLERAVGGPSYEQFF. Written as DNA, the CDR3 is TGTGCCAGCAGCTTAGAAAGGGCCGTCGGGGGACCGTCCTATGAGCAGTTCTTC.

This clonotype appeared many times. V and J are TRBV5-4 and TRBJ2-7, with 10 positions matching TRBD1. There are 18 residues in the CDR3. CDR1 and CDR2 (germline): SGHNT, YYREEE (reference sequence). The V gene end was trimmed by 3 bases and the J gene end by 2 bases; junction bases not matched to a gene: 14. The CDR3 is CASSSSLPGQGTTYEQYF. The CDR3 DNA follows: TGTGCCAGCAGCTCCAGCCTCCCGGGACAGGGGACCACCTACGAGCAGTACTTC.

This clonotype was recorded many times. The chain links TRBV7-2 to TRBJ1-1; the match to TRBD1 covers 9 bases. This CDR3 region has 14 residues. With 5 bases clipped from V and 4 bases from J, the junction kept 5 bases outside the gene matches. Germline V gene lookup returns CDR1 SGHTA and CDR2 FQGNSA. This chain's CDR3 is CASSRTGVGTEAFF. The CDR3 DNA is TGTGCCAGCAGCCGGACAGGGGTCGGCACTGAAGCTTTCTTT. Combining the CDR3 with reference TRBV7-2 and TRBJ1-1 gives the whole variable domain GAGVSQSPSNKVTEKGKDVELRCDPISGHTALYWYRQSLGQGLEFLIYFQGNSAPDKSGLPSDRFSAERTGGSVSTLTIQRTQQEDSAVYLCASSRTGVGTEAFFGQGTRLTVV.

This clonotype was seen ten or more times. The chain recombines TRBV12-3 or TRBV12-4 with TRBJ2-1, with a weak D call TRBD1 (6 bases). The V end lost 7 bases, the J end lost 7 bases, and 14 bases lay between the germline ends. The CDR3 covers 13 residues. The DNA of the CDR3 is TGTGCCAGCACCCGACTACAGGGTAATGAGCAGTTCTTC. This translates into CASTRLQGNEQFF.

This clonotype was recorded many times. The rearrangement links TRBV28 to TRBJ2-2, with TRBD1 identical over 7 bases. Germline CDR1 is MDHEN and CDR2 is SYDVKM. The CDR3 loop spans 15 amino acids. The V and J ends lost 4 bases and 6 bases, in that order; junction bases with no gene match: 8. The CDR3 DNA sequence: TGTGCCAGCAGTTCCCCGACAGGGTCCCCCGGGGAGCTGTTTTTT. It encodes CASSSPTGSPGELFF.

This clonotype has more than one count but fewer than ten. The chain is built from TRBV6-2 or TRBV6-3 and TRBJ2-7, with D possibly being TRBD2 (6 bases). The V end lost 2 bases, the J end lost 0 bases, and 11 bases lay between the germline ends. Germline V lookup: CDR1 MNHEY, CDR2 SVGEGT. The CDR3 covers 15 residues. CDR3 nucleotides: TGTGCCAGCAGTTACGGGTACGGGAGCTCCTACGAGCAGTACTTC. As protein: CASSYGYGSSYEQYF.

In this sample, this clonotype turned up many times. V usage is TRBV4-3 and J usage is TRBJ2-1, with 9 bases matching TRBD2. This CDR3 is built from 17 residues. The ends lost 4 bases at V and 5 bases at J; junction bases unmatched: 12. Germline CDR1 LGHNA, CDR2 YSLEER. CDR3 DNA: TGCGCCAGCAGCCTTAATCCGGGACTAGCCGGTCACAATGAGCAGTTCTTC. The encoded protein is CASSLNPGLAGHNEQFF.

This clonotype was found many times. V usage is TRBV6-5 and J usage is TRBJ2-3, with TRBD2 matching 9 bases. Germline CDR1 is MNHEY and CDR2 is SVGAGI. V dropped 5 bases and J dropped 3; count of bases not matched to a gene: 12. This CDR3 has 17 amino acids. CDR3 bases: TGTGCCAGCAGTACCTCCGGTGTAGCGGGAGTTACAGATACGCAGTATTTT. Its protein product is CASSTSGVAGVTDTQYF.

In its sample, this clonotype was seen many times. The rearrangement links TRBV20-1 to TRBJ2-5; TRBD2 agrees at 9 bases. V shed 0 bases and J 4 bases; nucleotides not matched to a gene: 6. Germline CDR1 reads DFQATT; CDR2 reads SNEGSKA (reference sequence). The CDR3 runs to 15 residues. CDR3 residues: CSARDRGGVGETQYF. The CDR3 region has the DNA TGCAGTGCTAGAGATCGCGGGGGGGTGGGAGAGACCCAGTACTTC.

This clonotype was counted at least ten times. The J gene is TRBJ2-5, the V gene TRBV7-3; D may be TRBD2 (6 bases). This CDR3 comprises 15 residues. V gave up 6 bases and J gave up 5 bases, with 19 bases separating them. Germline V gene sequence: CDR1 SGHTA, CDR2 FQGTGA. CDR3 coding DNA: TGTGCCAGCAGGATGAACCGGGACTCGGAGGAGACCCAGTACTTC. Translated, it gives CASRMNRDSEETQYF.

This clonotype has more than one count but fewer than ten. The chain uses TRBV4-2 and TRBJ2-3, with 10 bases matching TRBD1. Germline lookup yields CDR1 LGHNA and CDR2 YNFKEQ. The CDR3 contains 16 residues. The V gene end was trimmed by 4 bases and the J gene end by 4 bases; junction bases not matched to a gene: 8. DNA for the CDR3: TGTGCCAGCAGCCTCAAAGGGACAGGGGAGTCAGATACGCAGTATTTT. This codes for CASSLKGTGESDTQYF.

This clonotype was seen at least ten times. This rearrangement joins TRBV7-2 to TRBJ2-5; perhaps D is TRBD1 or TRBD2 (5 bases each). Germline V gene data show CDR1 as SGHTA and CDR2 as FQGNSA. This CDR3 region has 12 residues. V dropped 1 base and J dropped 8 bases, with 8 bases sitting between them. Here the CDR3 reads CASSLDRDTQYF. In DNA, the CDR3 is TGTGCCAGCAGCTTAGATCGGGACACCCAGTACTTC. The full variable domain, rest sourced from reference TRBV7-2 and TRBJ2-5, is GAGVSQSPSNKVTEKGKDVELRCDPISGHTALYWYRQSLGQGLEFLIYFQGNSAPDKSGLPSDRFSAERTGGSVSTLTIQRTQQEDSAVYLCASSLDRDTQYFGPGTRLLVL.

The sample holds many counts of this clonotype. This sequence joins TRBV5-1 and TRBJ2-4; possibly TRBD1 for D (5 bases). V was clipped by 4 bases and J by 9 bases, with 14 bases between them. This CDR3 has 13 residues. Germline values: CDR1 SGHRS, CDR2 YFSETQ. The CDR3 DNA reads TGCGCCAGCAGCCTCGTCCAGGGTGGCATTCAGTACTTC. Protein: CASSLVQGGIQYF.

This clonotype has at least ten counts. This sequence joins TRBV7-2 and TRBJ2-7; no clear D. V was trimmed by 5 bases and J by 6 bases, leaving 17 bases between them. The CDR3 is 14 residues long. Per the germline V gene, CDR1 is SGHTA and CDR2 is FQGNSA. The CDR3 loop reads CASSPTLFSTEQYF. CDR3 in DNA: TGTGCCAGCAGCCCCACCCTTTTCTCCACCGAGCAGTACTTC.